Included here is one T cell receptor (beta chain) sequence, with context. Its target is unknown. These data originate in a study of tumor and adjacent non-tumor tissue in lung cancer. Study at large: Samples averaged roughly 4.2 million productive TCRbeta reads each. Study-wide points: Top 100 clones took a larger repertoire share in normal lung.

No cell sorting was done before RNA was extracted from the tissue. Germline assignment: CDR1 SQVTM and CDR2 ANQGSEA. V gave up 5 bases and J gave up 13 bases, with 24 bases separating them. The CDR3 covers 15 residues. The library came from three nested PCR rounds adapted from ARM-PCR protocols. One entry per CDR3 protein results from TCRdb running MiXCR on the multiplex PCR reads. This sample has about 80,000 distinct CDR3 sequences, with around 70% found just once. Sequenced material: lung tumor tissue. The receptor was isolated from a woman between 40 and 50 years old with non-small cell lung cancer. The V gene is TRBV29-1, the J gene TRBJ2-6; possible D gene TRBD1, 6 bases. Written as DNA, the CDR3 is TGCAGCGTTTCGACAGGTGGCTCTGGGGCTAAAGTCCTGACTTTC. Translating gives CSVSTGGSGAKVLTF. Supplemented by reference TRBV29-1 and TRBJ2-6, the full variable domain reads SAVISQKPSRDICQRGTSLTIQCQVDSQVTMMFWYRQQPGQSLTLIATANQGSEATYESGFVIDKFPISRPNLTFSTLTVSNMSPEDSSIYLCSVSTGGSGAKVLTFGAGSRLTVL.